The 18 T cell receptor beta chains given below trace back to one sample, sequenced in a study of T cell responses to AZD1222 COVID-19 vaccine. Sequencing used immunoSEQ multiplex PCR; TCRdb keeps in-frame clones, though not all of them. The sample has over 70,000 clones, just over 85% seen once. The specimen was peripheral blood, collected on day 0 of MenACWY control vaccination. The receptor source for this set is an adult in good health.

The rearrangement uses TRBV4-1 and TRBJ1-2; D is ambiguous. Germline CDR1 and CDR2: MGHRA and YSYEKL. CDR3 length: 11 amino acids. Trimming took 8 bases from V and 4 from J, leaving 8 bases between them. The CDR3 sequence is CASRGTYGYTF. The CDR3 nucleotides read TGCGCCAGCCGGGGTACCTATGGCTACACCTTC.

The genes are TRBV25-1 and TRBJ1-1, with unresolved D. The CDR3 length is 15 residues. V was trimmed by 6 bases and J by 0 bases, leaving 14 bases between them. Germline CDR1 is MGHDK and CDR2 is SYGVNS. For the CDR3, the DNA is TGTGCCAGCAGGCCCCAGACGATCATGAACACTGAAGCTTTCTTT. Translated: CASRPQTIMNTEAFF.

This chain joins TRBV6-6 and TRBJ1-5; 7 bases are a match to TRBD1. There are 14 residues in the CDR3. J was trimmed by 0 bases and V by 8 bases; bases with no gene match: 4. CDR1 and CDR2 from the germline V gene are MNHNY and SVGAGI (reference sequence). Here the CDR3 reads CASRRDSSNQPQHF. The DNA for the CDR3 is TGTGCCAGCCGAAGGGACAGTAGCAATCAGCCCCAGCATTTT.

CDR3 nucleotide sequence: TGTGCCAGCAGCCAAGATCGGGGGGCGGGAAAACTGTTTTTT. Encoded protein: CASSQDRGAGKLFF. The chain carries TRBV3-1 (or the pseudogene TRBV3-2) and TRBJ1-4; weak D call: TRBD1 (6 bases). Germline lookup yields CDR1 LGHDT and CDR2 YNNKEL (reference sequence). The CDR3 is 14 amino acids. Trimming stripped 0 bases from V and 10 bases from J, with 12 bases between.

The chain combines TRBV12-3 or TRBV12-4 with TRBJ2-7, with D uncertain. The V and J ends lost 4 bases and 3 bases respectively, with 7 bases between them. CDR3 size: 12 residues. The CDR3 loop reads CASSSSVYEQYF. CDR3 sequence (DNA): TGTGCCAGCAGTTCTTCTGTCTACGAGCAGTACTTC.

The rearrangement uses TRBV27 and TRBJ2-7; TRBD2 aligns across 7 bases. Unmatched junction bases numbered 4, after V lost 3 bases and J lost 2 bases. The CDR3 length is 14 residues. CDR1 is MNHEY, CDR2 SMNVEV, per germline (reference sequence). As DNA, the CDR3 is TGTGCCAGCAGTTTGGGGGGGGTCCCCTACGAGCAGTACTTC. This translates into CASSLGGVPYEQYF.

The chain carries TRBV7-2 and TRBJ1-3; no clear D gene. CDR3 length equals 14 residues. The V end lost 2 bases, the J end lost 0 bases, and 5 bases lay between the germline ends. Germline V gene sequence: CDR1 SGHTA, CDR2 FQGNSA. The CDR3 bases are TGTGCCAGCAGCTTATATAGCTCTGGAAACACCATATATTTT. Amino acid sequence: CASSLYSSGNTIYF.

The genes are TRBV7-8 and TRBJ1-2; tentative D call: TRBD1 (6 bases). Trimming took 5 bases from V and 4 from J, leaving 23 bases between them. The CDR3 loop spans 17 amino acids. Germline V gene lookup returns CDR1 SGHVS and CDR2 FQNEAQ. CDR3 protein: CASSLRGGPTGTYGYTF. As DNA, the CDR3 is TGTGCCAGCAGCCTAAGGGGGGGCCCGACAGGAACCTATGGCTACACCTTC.

This chain connects TRBV4-3 to TRBJ1-3; perhaps TRBD1 as D (5 bases). The CDR3 runs to 15 residues. Trimming pared 0 bases from V and 4 bases from J, leaving 10 bases between. Germline V CDR1 and CDR2: LGHNA, YSLEER. The CDR3 reads CASSQDRVSGNTIYF. The DNA of the CDR3 is TGCGCCAGCAGCCAAGACAGGGTCTCGGGAAACACCATATATTTT.

The chain couples TRBV4-2 to TRBJ2-2, with TRBD2 as a possible D gene (6 bases). Germline-derived CDR1 and CDR2 are LGHNA and YNFKEQ. The CDR3 totals 17 residues. Deletions cut 3 bases from V and 0 bases from J, with 14 bases between. DNA of the CDR3: TGTGCCAGCAGCCAGAGTGTGACTAGTGCGAACACCGGGGAGCTGTTTTTT. Its translation is CASSQSVTSANTGELFF.

The chain is built from TRBV7-9 and TRBJ2-5; unclear D gene. CDR1 SEHNR and CDR2 FQNEAQ come from the germline V gene (reference sequence). Trimming left V 1 base short and J 1 base short, with 10 bases between. The CDR3 sequence is 15 residues long. CDR3 coding DNA: TGTGCCAGCAGCTTAGAGGGCGTTTTCCAAGAGACCCAGTACTTC. Translating gives CASSLEGVFQETQYF.

The chain carries TRBV14 and TRBJ1-2; D uncertain. Germline values: CDR1 SGHDN, CDR2 FVKESK. V lost 0 bases and J 6 bases, leaving 14 bases between the germline ends. The CDR3 is 15 amino acids. CDR3 bases: TGTGCCAGCAGCCAAGATTACTTACCCCGGAATGGCTACACCTTC. Translating gives CASSQDYLPRNGYTF.

This chain links TRBV14 with TRBJ1-2; no definite D call. V shed 5 bases and J shed 2 bases, with 15 bases lying between them. The CDR3 is 15 residues long. Looked up from germline, CDR1 is SGHDN and CDR2 is FVKESK. Here the CDR3 reads CASSLAVRGNYGYTF. The CDR3 region has the DNA TGTGCCAGCAGCTTGGCGGTTCGGGGAAACTATGGCTACACCTTC. The full variable domain, in which reference TRBV14 and TRBJ1-2 provide the parts outside the CDR3, is EAGVTQFPSHSVIEKGQTVTLRCDPISGHDNLYWYRRVMGKEIKFLLHFVKESKQDESGMPNNRFLAERTGGTYSTLKVQPAELEDSGVYFCASSLAVRGNYGYTFGSGTRLTVV.

The V and J genes are TRBV12-3 or TRBV12-4 and TRBJ1-1; D is unresolved. Trimming took 3 bases from V and 0 from J, leaving 5 bases between them. The CDR3 runs to 13 residues. This CDR3 is CASSFRMNTEAFF. In nucleotides, the CDR3 is TGTGCCAGCAGTTTCCGGATGAACACTGAAGCTTTCTTT.

The gene calls are TRBV7-8 and TRBJ1-2; D gene unclear. The germline V and J ends were trimmed by 5 bases and 4 bases, with 11 bases remaining between them. Germline values: CDR1 SGHVS, CDR2 FQNEAQ. The CDR3 length is 13 residues. CDR3 in amino acids: CASSPPGSYGYTF. The CDR3 DNA is TGTGCCAGCAGCCCTCCCGGGAGCTATGGCTACACCTTC.

The CDR3 sequence: CASSLDGSPRGTDTQYF. The DNA of the CDR3 is TGCGCCAGCAGCTTGGATGGGAGCCCCCGAGGGACAGATACGCAGTATTTT. The chain joins TRBV5-1 to TRBJ2-3, with a tentative D call TRBD2 (5 bases). Germline V gene lookup returns CDR1 SGHRS and CDR2 YFSETQ. V was pared by 0 bases and J by 3 bases, with 17 bases between. This CDR3 region has 17 residues.

The chain employs TRBV5-1 and TRBJ1-2; D possibly corresponds to TRBD1 (5 bases). This CDR3 spans 14 amino acids. Germline-derived CDR1 and CDR2 are SGHRS and YFSETQ. Trimming took off 5 bases at V and 3 bases at J, with 14 bases between the two ends. Here the CDR3 DNA reads TGCGCCAGCAGACTACTAGGGGACGACTATGGCTACACCTTC. Its protein product is CASRLLGDDYGYTF.

This clone has a handful of counts. Other DNA sequences in the same sample also yield this CDR3. The V and J genes are TRBV19 and TRBJ1-1; possible D gene TRBD1, 5 bases. Per the germline V gene, CDR1 is LNHDA and CDR2 is SQIVND (reference sequence). The CDR3 length is 13 residues. Trimming cost V 3 bases and J 4 bases, with 9 bases left between them. This CDR3 reads CASSIQGSTEAFF. As DNA, the CDR3 is TGTGCCAGTAGTATCCAGGGAAGCACTGAAGCTTTCTTT.